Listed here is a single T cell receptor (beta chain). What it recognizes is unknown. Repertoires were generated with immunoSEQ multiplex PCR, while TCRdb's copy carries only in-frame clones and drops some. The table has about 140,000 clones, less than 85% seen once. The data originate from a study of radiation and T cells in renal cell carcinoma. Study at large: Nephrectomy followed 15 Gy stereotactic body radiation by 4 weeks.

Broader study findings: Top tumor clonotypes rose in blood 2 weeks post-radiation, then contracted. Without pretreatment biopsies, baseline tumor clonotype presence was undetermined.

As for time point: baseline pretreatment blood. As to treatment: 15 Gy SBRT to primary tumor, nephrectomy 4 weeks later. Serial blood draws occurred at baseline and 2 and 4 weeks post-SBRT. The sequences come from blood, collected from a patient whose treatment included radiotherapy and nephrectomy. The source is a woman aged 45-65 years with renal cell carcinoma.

The CDR3 DNA follows: TGTGCCAGCTCACCAAAAAGCTACGAGCAGTACTTC. It yields the protein CASSPKSYEQYF. This chain uses TRBV18 with TRBJ2-7; no definite D call. Trimming took off 2 bases at V and 3 bases at J, with 5 bases between the two ends. Germline V gives CDR1 KGHSH, CDR2 LQKENI. The CDR3 has 12 residues.